This T cell receptor (beta chain) was recorded in a study of CD8+CD57+ T cells in acquired aplastic anemia. Study summary: Sorted CD4+ and CD8+ cell DNA averaged roughly 3 ug.

The V and J ends lost 8 bases and 1 base, in that order; junction bases with no gene match: 5. Germline V gene lookup returns CDR1 SEHNR and CDR2 FQNEAQ (reference sequence). CDR3 length: 13 residues. Genomic DNA, serving as template, underwent TCR beta VDJ and CDR3 profiling. TCRdb passed the reads through MiXCR, listing each CDR3 protein once. The data show approximately 98,000 distinct CDR3 sequences, about 66% seen once. Comment on this clonotype: The antigen remains undetermined.

Study-wide results and limits: Patients and controls were not found to differ significantly in CD8+ Simpson's diversity. Some 27 CD8+ CDR3 sequences were shared between patients and controls.

By flow cytometry, patients selected for sequencing had shown an expansion of CD8+CD57+ cells. Each patient had severe acquired aplastic anemia. The receptor was isolated from a human donor with aplastic anemia. Sequencing was performed on sorted CD4+, CD8+, or CD8+CD57+ T cells (not recorded which) from PBMCs. The chain recombines TRBV7-9 with TRBJ2-7; TRBD1 matches at 7 bases. CDR3 residues: CASLLTGSYEQYF. CDR3 in DNA: TGTGCCAGCCTCCTGACAGGGTCCTACGAGCAGTACTTC.